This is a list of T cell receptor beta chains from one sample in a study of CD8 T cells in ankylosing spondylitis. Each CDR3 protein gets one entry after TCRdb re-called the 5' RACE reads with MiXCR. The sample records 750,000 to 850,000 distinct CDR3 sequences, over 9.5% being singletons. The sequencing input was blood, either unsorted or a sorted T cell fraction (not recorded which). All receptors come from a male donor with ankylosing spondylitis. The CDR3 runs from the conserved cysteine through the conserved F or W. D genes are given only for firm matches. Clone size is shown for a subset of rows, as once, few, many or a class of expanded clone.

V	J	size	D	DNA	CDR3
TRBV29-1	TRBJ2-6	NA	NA	TGCAGCGTTGTTGGGGGGCTTGGGGCCAACGTCCTGACTTTC	CSVVGGLGANVLTF
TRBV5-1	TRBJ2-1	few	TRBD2	TGCGCCAGCAGCATCGGGGGGATGACCAATGAGCAGTTCTTC	CASSIGGMTNEQFF
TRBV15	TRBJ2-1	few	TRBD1	TGTGCCACCAGCAGGGGACAGGGAGCCTACAATGAGCAGTTCTTC	CATSRGQGAYNEQFF
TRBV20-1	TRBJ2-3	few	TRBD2	TGCAGTGCCACCCTTAGCGGGAGGGCCCCAGATACGCAGTATTTT	CSATLSGRAPDTQYF
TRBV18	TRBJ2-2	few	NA	TGTGCCAGCTCCCTACAGATCTCCGGGGAGCTGTTTTTT	CASSLQISGELFF
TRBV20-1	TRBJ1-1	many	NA	TGCAGTGCTAGAGTAATGAAAGCCCCTTTCTTT	CSARVMKAPFF
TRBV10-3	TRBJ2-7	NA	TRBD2	TGTGCCATCAATCGGCGGGGGGCCGACGAGCAGTACTTC	CAINRRGADEQYF
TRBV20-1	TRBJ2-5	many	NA	TGCAGTGCCGCCCCGGGGATAGGGGGTTACCAAGAGACCCAGTACTTC	CSAAPGIGGYQETQYF
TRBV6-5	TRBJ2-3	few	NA	TGTGCCAGCAGTTACGAGGGGGACTCAGATACGCAGTATTTT	CASSYEGDSDTQYF
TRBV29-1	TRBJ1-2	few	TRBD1	TGCAGCGTTGTTCCGGGACAGGGGGTCTATGGCTACACCTTC	CSVVPGQGVYGYTF
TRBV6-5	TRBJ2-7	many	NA	TGTGCCAGCAGTTACCCAATGAGGCGTTACGAGCAGTACTTC	CASSYPMRRYEQYF
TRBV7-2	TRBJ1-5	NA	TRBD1	TGTGCCAGCAGCTCAGGGACAGGCCTTATGGGTAATCAGCCCCAGCATTTT	CASSSGTGLMGNQPQHF
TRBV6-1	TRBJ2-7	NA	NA	TGTGCCAGCAAGGGGACGGCCGACTCCTACGAGCAGTACTTC	CASKGTADSYEQYF
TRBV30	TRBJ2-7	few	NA	TGTGCCTGGAGTCTACCGGACTTC	CAWSLPDF
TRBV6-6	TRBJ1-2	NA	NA	TGTGCCAGCAGTGTCGAGGAAAGGGGCTACACCTTC	CASSVEERGYTF
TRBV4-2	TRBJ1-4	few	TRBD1	TGTGCCAGCAGCCAATCGACAGGGGTTAATGAAAAACTGTTTTTT	CASSQSTGVNEKLFF
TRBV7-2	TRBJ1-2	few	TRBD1	TGTGCCAGCAGACTAAACAGGGGCCGGGATTCCTATGGCTACACCTTC	CASRLNRGRDSYGYTF
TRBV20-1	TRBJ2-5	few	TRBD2	TGCAGTGCTACCAGGACTAGCGGGTTCCAAGAGACCCAGTACTTC	CSATRTSGFQETQYF
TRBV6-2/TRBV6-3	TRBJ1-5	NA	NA	TGTGCCAGCAGTTACTCGAACTATCAGCCCCAGCATTTT	CASSYSNYQPQHF
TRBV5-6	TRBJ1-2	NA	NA	TGTGCCAGCAGCTGGGACAAAAGAAACTATGGCTACACCTTC	CASSWDKRNYGYTF
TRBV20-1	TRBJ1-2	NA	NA	TGCAGTGCTAGGGGCCCCGGAACAGGCTACACCTTC	CSARGPGTGYTF
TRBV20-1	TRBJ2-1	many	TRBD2	TGCAGTGCTCGAGTCGGTAGCGGGAGCTCCTACAATGAGCAGTTCTTC	CSARVGSGSSYNEQFF
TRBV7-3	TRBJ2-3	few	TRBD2	TGTGCCAGCAGCTTAAGCGGGGGAGTTACCACAGATACGCAGTATTTT	CASSLSGGVTTDTQYF
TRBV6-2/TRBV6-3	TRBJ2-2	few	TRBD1	TGTGCCAGCGTAGGACAGGGGGCCCCCGGGGAGCTGTTTTTT	CASVGQGAPGELFF
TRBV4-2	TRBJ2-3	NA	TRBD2	TGTGCCAGCAGCCTGGGACTAGCGGGTCGAGCAGATTATACGCAGTATTTT	CASSLGLAGRADYTQYF
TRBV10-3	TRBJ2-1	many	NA	TGTGCCATCAGTGCAGACTACTATGAACAGTTCTTC	CAISADYYEQFF
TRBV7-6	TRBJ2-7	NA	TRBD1	TGTGCCAGCAGCTTAGCCCTCATTCTGCAGGGGGAGAGGAAGTACGAGCAGTACTTC	CASSLALILQGERKYEQYF
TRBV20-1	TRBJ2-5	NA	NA	TGCAGTGCTAGTTCGGAGCGGTCCAGGATGAAGACCCAGTACTTC	CSASSERSRMKTQYF
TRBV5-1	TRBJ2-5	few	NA	TGCGCCAGCCAGCCTTACCAGCGGGAAGAGACCCAGTACTTC	CASQPYQREETQYF
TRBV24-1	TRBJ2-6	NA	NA	TGTGCCACATCGGAGGCAGGATCTGGGGCCAACGTCCTGACTTTC	CATSEAGSGANVLTF